Given below is one T cell receptor beta chain in context. The record originates from a study of blood T cell repertoires in COVID-19. Study-wide background: Both acute and convalescent COVID-19 samples were obtained from the United States, Italy and Spain.

Generated by immunoSEQ multiplex PCR, the TCRdb table keeps only in-frame clones and is missing some. Of around 190,000 clones listed, approximately 90% are singletons. The receptor's source is a man aged 50 or older with COVID-19, enrolled during active disease. The material sequenced was peripheral blood.

The chain's CDR3 is CASSFPSGYNEQFF. The CDR3 region has the DNA TGTGCCAGCAGCTTCCCTAGCGGCTACAATGAGCAGTTCTTC. V and J are TRBV11-2 and TRBJ2-1; 7 positions match TRBD2. This CDR3 comprises 14 residues. CDR1 and CDR2 (germline): SGHAT, FQNNGV. V trimming: 3 bases; J trimming: 3 bases; junction bases outside the gene matches: 2.